Reported below is one TCR beta chain. This specimen belongs to a study of shared clonotypes between healthy human individuals. CD45RO-negative, CCR7-positively selected cells formed the naive CD8 fraction, excluding terminally differentiated effector memory CD45RA+ cells. Assay: immunoSEQ multiplex PCR; the TCRdb copy retains only in-frame clones and omits some. The sample shows over 2,000,000 clones, about 94% of them seen only once. CDR3 length: 15 residues. The germline V gene encodes CDR1 SEHNR and CDR2 FQNEAQ (reference sequence). Trimming took 1 base from V and 1 from J, leaving 8 bases between them.

V and J are TRBV7-9 and TRBJ2-1; D unclear. The specimen was naive CD8+ T cells from PBMCs. This sequence originates from a man aged 18 to 35 in good health. Some clones in this sample may be carry-over from other donors' samples. This CDR3 is CASSLESESYNEQFF. The CDR3 bases are TGTGCCAGCAGCTTAGAATCGGAGTCCTACAATGAGCAGTTCTTC.